These 2 T cell receptor beta chains were all obtained from the same sample, sequenced in a study of T cells after yellow fever vaccination. Each CDR3 protein is one row after TCRdb ran MiXCR on the 5' RACE reads. This sample yields 400,000 or so distinct CDR3 sequences, of which around a sixth are seen a single time; about 18% belongs to the top ten. Material: PBMCs, obtained before the yellow fever booster vaccination. All receptors come from a young man who received the YFV17D yellow fever vaccine.

This clonotype turned up a few times. The chain has TRBV14 and TRBJ1-1; D ambiguous. This CDR3 comprises 15 residues. V shed 5 bases and J shed 4 bases, with 17 bases lying between them. Germline V lookup: CDR1 SGHDN, CDR2 FVKESK. The CDR3 is CASSANLPGLTEAFF. In nucleotides, the CDR3 is TGTGCCAGCAGCGCAAACCTCCCGGGCCTCACTGAAGCTTTCTTT.

This clonotype was detected only a few times. The gene calls are TRBV27 and TRBJ2-1, with TRBD1 as a possible D gene (5 bases). The CDR3 is 14 amino acids. Germline assignment: CDR1 MNHEY and CDR2 SMNVEV (reference sequence). Trimming took 1 base from V and 8 from J, leaving 12 bases between them. This CDR3 is CASSLWGSIDEQFF. The CDR3 region has the DNA TGTGCCAGCAGTTTATGGGGCAGTATCGATGAGCAGTTCTTC.